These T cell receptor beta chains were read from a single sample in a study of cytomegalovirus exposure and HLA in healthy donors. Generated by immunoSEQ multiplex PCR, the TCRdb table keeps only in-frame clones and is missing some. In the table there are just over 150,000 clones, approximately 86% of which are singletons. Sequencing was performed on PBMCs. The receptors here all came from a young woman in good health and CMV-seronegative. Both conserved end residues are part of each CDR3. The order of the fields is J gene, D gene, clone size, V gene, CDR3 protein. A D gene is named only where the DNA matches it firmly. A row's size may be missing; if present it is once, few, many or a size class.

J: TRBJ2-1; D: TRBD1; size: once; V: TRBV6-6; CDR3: CASSLRQGVYNEQFF
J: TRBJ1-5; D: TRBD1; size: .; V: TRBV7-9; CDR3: CASSLQGASNQPQHF
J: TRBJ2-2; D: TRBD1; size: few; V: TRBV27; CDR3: CASSSAGQGDTGELFF
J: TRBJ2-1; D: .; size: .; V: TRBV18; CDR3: CASSPRAGEMDEQFF
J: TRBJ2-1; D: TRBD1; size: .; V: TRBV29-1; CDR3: CSVTGQSSYNEQFF
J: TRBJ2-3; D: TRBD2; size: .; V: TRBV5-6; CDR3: CASSLEGLAGTDTQYF
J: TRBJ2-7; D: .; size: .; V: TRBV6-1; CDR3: CASREGAGFYEQYF
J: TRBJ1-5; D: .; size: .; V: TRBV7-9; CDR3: CASSLPNQPQHF
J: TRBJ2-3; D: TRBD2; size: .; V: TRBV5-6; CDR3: CASSLVAGGGTQYF
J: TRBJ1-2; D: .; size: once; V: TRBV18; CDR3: CASSPRQTSNYGYTF
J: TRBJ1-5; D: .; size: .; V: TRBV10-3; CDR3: CASSMTDGASQPQHF
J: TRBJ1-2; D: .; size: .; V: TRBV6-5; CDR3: CASSPTTGIDYGYTF
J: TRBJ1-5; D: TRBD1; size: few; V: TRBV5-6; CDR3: CASSLSTGVQQPQHF
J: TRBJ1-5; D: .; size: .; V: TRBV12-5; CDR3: CASGPSGTPSNQPQHF
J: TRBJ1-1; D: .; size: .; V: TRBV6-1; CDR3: CASSPRNTEAFF
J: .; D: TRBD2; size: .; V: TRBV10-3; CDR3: CAISGGTSGFYEQYF
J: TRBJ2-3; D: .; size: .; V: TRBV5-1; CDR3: CASSLEAGADTQYF
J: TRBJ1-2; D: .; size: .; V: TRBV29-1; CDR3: CSVEKGGRNGYTF
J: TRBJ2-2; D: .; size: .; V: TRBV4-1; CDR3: CASSPFPGAGELFF
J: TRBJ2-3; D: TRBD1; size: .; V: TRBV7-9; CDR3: CASSKGQGASDTQYF
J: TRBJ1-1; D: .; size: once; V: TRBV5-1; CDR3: CASSLEVGPAFF
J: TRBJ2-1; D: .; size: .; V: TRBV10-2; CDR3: CASRPRPGLGERSYNEQFF
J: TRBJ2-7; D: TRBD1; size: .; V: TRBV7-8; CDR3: CASSSDRGDEQYF
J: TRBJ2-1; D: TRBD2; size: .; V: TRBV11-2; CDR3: CASRPTSGGSHNEQFF
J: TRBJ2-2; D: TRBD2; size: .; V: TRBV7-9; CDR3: CSSRGTSGNTGELFF
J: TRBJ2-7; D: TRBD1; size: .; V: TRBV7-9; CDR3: CASSPRDRVWFYEQYF
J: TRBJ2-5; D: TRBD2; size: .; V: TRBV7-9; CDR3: CASRPGTSQETQYF
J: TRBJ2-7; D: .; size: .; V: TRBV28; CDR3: CASSLPTGQYEQYF
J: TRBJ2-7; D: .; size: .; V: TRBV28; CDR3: CASSNTYEQYF
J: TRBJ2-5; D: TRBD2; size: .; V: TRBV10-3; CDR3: CAIKGASGLQETQYF
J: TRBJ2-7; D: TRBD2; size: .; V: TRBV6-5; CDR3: CASSYSGGGSEQYF
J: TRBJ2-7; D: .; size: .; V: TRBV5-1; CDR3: CASSPDRDYEQYF
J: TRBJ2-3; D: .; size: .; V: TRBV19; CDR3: CASSTERTDTQYF
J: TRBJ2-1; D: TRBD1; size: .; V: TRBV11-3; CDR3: CASSGTGVGNEQFF
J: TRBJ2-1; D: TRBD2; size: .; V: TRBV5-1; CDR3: CASSLSSGGVYEQFF
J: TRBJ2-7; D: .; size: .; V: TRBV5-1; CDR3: CASSLADTPNGEQYF
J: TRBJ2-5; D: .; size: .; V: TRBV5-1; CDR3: CASSYFSPIQETQYF
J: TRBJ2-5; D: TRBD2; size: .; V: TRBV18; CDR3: CASSPASGEETQYF
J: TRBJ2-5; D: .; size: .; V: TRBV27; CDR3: CASSLTGYDTNLQETQYF
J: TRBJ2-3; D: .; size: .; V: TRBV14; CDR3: CASSQAGQTDTQYF
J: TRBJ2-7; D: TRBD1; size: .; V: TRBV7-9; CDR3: CSSSSPTGGDYEQYF
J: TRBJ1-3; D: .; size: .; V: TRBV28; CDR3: CASSFMTLGNTIYF
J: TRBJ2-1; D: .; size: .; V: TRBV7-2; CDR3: CASSPITGSPYNEQFF
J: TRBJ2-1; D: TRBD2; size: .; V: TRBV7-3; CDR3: CASSFRLAGYNEQFF